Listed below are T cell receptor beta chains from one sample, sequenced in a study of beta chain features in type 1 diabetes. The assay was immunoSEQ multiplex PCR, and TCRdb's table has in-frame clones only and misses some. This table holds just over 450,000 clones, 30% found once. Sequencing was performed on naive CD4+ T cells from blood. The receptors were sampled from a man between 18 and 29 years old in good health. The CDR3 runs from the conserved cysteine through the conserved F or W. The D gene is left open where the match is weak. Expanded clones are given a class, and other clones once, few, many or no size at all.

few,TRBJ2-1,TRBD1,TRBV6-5,TGTGCCAGCAGTCAAGGCCGGACAGGCCATGAGCAGTTCTTC,CASSQGRTGHEQFF
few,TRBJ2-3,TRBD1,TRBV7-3,TGTGCCAGCGCGTCCGGGACAGGGGGTTACACAGATACGCAGTATTTT,CASASGTGGYTDTQYF
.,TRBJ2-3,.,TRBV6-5,TGTGCCAGCAGTTACTCGGGACCAAGCACAGATACGCAGTATTTT,CASSYSGPSTDTQYF
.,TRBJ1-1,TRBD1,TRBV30,TGTGCCTGTGGGGACAGGGCGACCGACACTGAAGCTTTCTTT,CACGDRATDTEAFF
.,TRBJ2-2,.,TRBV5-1,TGCGCCAGCAGCTTGGACAGCAACACCGGGGAGCTGTTTTTT,CASSLDSNTGELFF
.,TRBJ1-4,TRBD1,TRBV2,TGTGCCAGCAGTGCACAGGGGCCTTTTTTT,CASSAQGPFF
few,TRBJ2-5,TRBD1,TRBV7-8,TGTGCCAGCAGCGCAAAAGACAGGGCCGGGGAGACCCAGTACTTC,CASSAKDRAGETQYF
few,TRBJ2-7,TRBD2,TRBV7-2,TGTGCCAGCAGCTTCCCACGAGGCGGGAGCGAGCAGTACTTC,CASSFPRGGSEQYF
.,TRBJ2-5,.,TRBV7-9,TGTGCCAGCAGCCCCGGGACATCTGGGGAGACCCAGTACTTC,CASSPGTSGETQYF
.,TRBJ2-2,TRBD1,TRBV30,TGTGCCTGGTGGACCGGGACAGGGCAAACCGGGGAGCTGTTTTTT,CAWWTGTGQTGELFF
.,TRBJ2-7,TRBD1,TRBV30,TGTGCCTGGAGTTGGGACAGGGGTCGCTACGAGCAGTACTTC,CAWSWDRGRYEQYF
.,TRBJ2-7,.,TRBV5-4,TGTGCCAGCAGCGCCGACAGCCTCTACGAGCAGTACTTC,CASSADSLYEQYF
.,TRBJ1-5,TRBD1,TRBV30,TGTGCCTGCTCGACAGGGCTCAATCAGCCCCAGCATTTT,CACSTGLNQPQHF
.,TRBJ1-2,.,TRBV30,TGTGCCTGGAGACAACGGTTCTATGGCTACACCTTC,CAWRQRFYGYTF
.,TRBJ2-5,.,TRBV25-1,TGTGCCAGCAGTGGATTAAGGGGCGAGACCCAGTACTTC,CASSGLRGETQYF
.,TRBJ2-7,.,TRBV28,TGTGCCAGCAGTTCCACAGGGAGTTTGAGGGAGCAGTACTTC,CASSSTGSLREQYF
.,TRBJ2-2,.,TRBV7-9,TGTGCCAGCAGCTTAGACGGGAGAGGAGCCGGGGAGCTGTTTTTT,CASSLDGRGAGELFF
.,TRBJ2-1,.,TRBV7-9,TGTGCCAGCAGCTTATCTAACAATGAGCAGTTCTTC,CASSLSNNEQFF
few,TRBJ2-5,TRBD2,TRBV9,TGTGCCAGCAGCCCCGGGACTAGCGGGGGGGAGACCCAGTACTTC,CASSPGTSGGETQYF
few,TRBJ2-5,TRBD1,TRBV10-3,TGTGCCATCAGTGAGCAAGACAGGGGAGAGACCCAGTACTTC,CAISEQDRGETQYF
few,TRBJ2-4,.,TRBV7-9,TGTGCCAGCAGCGTCACAGGGACCTCCAAAAACATTCAGTACTTC,CASSVTGTSKNIQYF
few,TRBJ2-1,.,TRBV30,TGTGCCTGGAGTGTAAGACTTATATACAATGAGCAGTTCTTC,CAWSVRLIYNEQFF
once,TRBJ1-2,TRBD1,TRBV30,TGTGCCTGGAGTCTAGGGACAGGGGTAGGCTACACCTTC,CAWSLGTGVGYTF
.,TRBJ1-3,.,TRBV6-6,TGTGCCAGCAGTTACTCGGGAAACACCATATATTTT,CASSYSGNTIYF
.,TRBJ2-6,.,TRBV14,TGTGCCAGCAGCCAAAGCTCTGGGGCCAACGTCCTGACTTTC,CASSQSSGANVLTF
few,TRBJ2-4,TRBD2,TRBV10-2,TGCGCCAGCAGTAGACTAGCGGGAACCGAGGGCATTCAGTACTTC,CASSRLAGTEGIQYF
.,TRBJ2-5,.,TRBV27,TGTGCCAGCAGTCCCGGGGCAGAGACCCAGTACTTC,CASSPGAETQYF
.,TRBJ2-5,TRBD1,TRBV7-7,TGTGCTAGCAGCCGGACCCCGACAGGGGGGGAGACCCAGTACTTC,CASSRTPTGGETQYF
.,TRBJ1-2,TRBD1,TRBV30,TGTGCCTGGAGGGGACAGGGGGTAGCTGGCTACACCTTC,CAWRGQGVAGYTF
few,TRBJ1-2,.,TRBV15,TGTGCCACCAGCAGCCACATGCGGAGTGGCGGCTATGGCTACACCTTC,CATSSHMRSGGYGYTF
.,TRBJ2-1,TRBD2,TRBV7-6,TGTGCCAGCAGCTTAGGGACTCCGGGACTAGCGAGCTCCTACAATGAGCAGTTCTTC,CASSLGTPGLASSYNEQFF
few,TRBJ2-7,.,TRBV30,TGTGCCTGGAGTGTTAAAGCGGCCCCTGGGGGGGAGCAGTACTTC,CAWSVKAAPGGEQYF
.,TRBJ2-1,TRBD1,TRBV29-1,TGCAGCGCCGGACAGGGCTTGGAGCAGTTCTTC,CSAGQGLEQFF
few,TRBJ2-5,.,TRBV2,TGTGCCAGCAGTGCGTCCACGAGAATGTCCTACTTC,CASSASTRMSYF
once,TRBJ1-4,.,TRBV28,TGTGCCAGCGGAGTTTGGAGCTTCCTGGTTTTT,CASGVWSFLVF
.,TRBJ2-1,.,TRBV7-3,TGTGCCAGCAGCAAAGAGGCTAGCGAGCACAATGAGCAGTTCTTC,CASSKEASEHNEQFF
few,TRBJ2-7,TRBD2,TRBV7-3,TGTGCCAGCAGCCCGAATCCGGGACTAGCGGCCGAGCAGTACTTC,CASSPNPGLAAEQYF
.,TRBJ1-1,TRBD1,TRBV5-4,TGTGCCAGCAGTTCTCCGCCGGGACAGCACGCTGAAGCTTTCTTT,CASSSPPGQHAEAFF
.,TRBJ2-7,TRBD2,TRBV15,TGTGCCACCAGCAGAGATCGGGAGGCACCTACGACCTACGAGCAGTACTTC,CATSRDREAPTTYEQYF
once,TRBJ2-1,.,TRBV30,TGTGCCTGGAGTGCCGCGACGGGAGATGAGCAGTTCTTC,CAWSAATGDEQFF
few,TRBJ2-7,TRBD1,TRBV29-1,TGCAGCGTACCGGGACAGGGGCCCTACGAGCAGTACTTC,CSVPGQGPYEQYF
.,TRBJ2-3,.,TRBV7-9,TGTGCCAGCAGCAAGACAGGTAGCACAGATACGCAGTATTTT,CASSKTGSTDTQYF
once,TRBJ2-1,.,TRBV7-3,TGTGCCAGCAGCTTAACAGGGCGACAGTTCTTC,CASSLTGRQFF
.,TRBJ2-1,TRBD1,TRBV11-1,TGTGCCAGCCTAGAGGGGACAGGGGTCACCTACAATGAGCAGTTCTTC,CASLEGTGVTYNEQFF
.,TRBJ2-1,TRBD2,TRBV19,TGTGCCAGTAGTATCCCTTCCCAGCGGGGCAATGAGCAGTTCTTC,CASSIPSQRGNEQFF
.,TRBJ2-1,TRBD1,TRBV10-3,TGTGCCAGTACCCCAGAGGGACAGGGGACCCATGAGCAGTTCTTC,CASTPEGQGTHEQFF